The present entry profiles one TCR beta chain with its context. Its antigen is not identified. Method: immunoSEQ multiplex PCR; TCRdb's copy keeps in-frame clones and lacks some. This table holds approximately 2,200,000 clones, just over 90% found once. Trimming shortened V by 5 bases and J by 1 base, and 11 bases separated the two germline ends. In germline, CDR1 is LNHDA, CDR2 SQIVND (reference sequence). CDR3 length equals 15 residues. The record originates from a study of shared clonotypes between healthy human individuals. Findings of the study overall: Relative to their counterparts shared across all four donors, non-shared clonotypes exhibited diminished generation probabilities. Inspection by rarefaction showed sorted-subset sequencing to be incomplete despite large depth.

Terminally differentiated effector memory CD45RA+ cells were left out of the naive CD8 fraction, which was CD45RO-negative and positively selected for CCR7. Sequencing was done on a sample of naive CD8+ T cells from PBMCs. The origin of this receptor is a man younger than 35 in good health. Some clones in this sample may be carry-over from other donors' samples. V and J are TRBV19 and TRBJ2-2; D gene ambiguous. As DNA, the CDR3 is TGTGCCAGTAGTCTCTTACGCGAGAACACCGGGGAGCTGTTTTTT. Protein product: CASSLLRENTGELFF.